This TCR beta chain is from a study of CD8 T cells in ankylosing spondylitis. This clonotype was detected only a few times. The germline V and J ends were trimmed by 1 base and 2 bases, with 10 bases remaining between them. The CDR3 loop spans 15 amino acids. Germline V gene sequence: CDR1 LNHNV, CDR2 YYDKDF (reference sequence). In making TCR beta libraries, quantitative 5'-RACE with molecular barcodes was used. TCRdb re-called the 5' RACE reads with MiXCR, one entry per CDR3 protein. The sample has more than 100,000 distinct CDR3 sequences; roughly 11% are singletons. The receptor's source is a female donor with ankylosing spondylitis or in good health (not recorded which). The chain carries TRBV15 and TRBJ2-3; no clear D gene. Source material: blood, either unsorted or a sorted T cell fraction (not recorded which). The CDR3 here is CATSRVGLDTDTQYF. CDR3 coding DNA: TGTGCCACCAGCAGAGTTGGCTTAGACACAGATACGCAGTATTTT.